This entry lists 19 T cell receptor beta chains sequenced from one sample in a study of blood T cell repertoires in COVID-19. Sequenced by immunoSEQ multiplex PCR; TCRdb stores in-frame clones only, minus some. The repertoire holds about 400,000 clones, with 70% to 90% as singletons. The sample taken for sequencing was PBMCs or T cells enriched from blood (not recorded which). The receptors stem from a middle-aged woman with acute COVID-19.

V usage is TRBV10-1 and J usage is TRBJ1-1, with D hard to call. This CDR3 is built from 12 residues. Trimming left V 6 bases short and J 3 bases short, with 8 bases between. CDR1 is WNHNN, CDR2 SYGVQD, per germline (reference sequence). The CDR3 region has the DNA TGCGCCAGCAGGGAGCCCGACACTGAAGCTTTCTTT. Its protein is CASREPDTEAFF.

The rearrangement links TRBV5-1 to TRBJ1-4; D uncertain. The V end lost 0 bases, the J end lost 0 bases, and 6 bases lay between the germline ends. The CDR3 is made up of 15 amino acids. Looked up from germline, CDR1 is SGHRS and CDR2 is YFSETQ. DNA for the CDR3: TGCGCCAGCAGCTTGGTGGCAGCAACTAATGAAAAACTGTTTTTT. It is translated as CASSLVAATNEKLFF.

The CDR3 region has the DNA TGTGCCAGCGGTAGAAACGGGGCCAAAAACATTCAGTACTTC. Its translation is CASGRNGAKNIQYF. The rearrangement joins TRBV27 to TRBJ2-4; D is ambiguous. CDR3 length equals 14 residues. The germline CDR1 and CDR2 sequences are MNHEY and SMNVEV (reference sequence). V was clipped by 8 bases and J by 1 base, with 12 bases between them.

This chain connects TRBV7-9 to TRBJ1-3, with unresolved D. Deletions cut 3 bases from V and 9 bases from J, with 12 bases between. Germline CDR1 is SEHNR and CDR2 is FQNEAQ (reference sequence). The CDR3 consists of 13 residues. This CDR3 is CASSFDTRGTIYF. CDR3 DNA: TGTGCCAGCAGCTTCGACACCCGGGGCACCATATATTTT.

The chain joins TRBV7-9 to TRBJ1-2; 9 bases line up with TRBD1. Germline loops: CDR1 SEHNR, CDR2 FQNEAQ (reference sequence). The CDR3 is 17 residues long. Trimming cost V 4 bases and J 6 bases; bases outside gene matches: 15. CDR3 amino acids: CASSSIPHRGRPHGYTF. DNA of the CDR3: TGTGCCAGCAGCTCAATCCCCCACAGGGGGCGCCCCCATGGCTACACCTTC.

This clone showed up just once. The chain recombines TRBV24-1 with TRBJ1-6; the D gene is possibly TRBD1 (6 bases). Trimming shortened V by 8 bases and J by 7 bases, and 20 bases separated the two germline ends. The CDR3 totals 16 residues. Germline assignment: CDR1 KGHDR and CDR2 SFDVKD. CDR3 protein: CATTNGQSSGNSPLHF. The CDR3 region has the DNA TGTGCCACCACCAACGGACAGTCCTCTGGAAATTCACCCCTCCACTTT.

The table lists this clone with a count of one. The chain has TRBV27 and TRBJ2-7; D remains ambiguous. In germline, CDR1 is MNHEY, CDR2 SMNVEV (reference sequence). Between the trimmed V and J ends, which lost 2 bases and 2 bases, there was a span of 13 bases. This CDR3 is built from 15 residues. The CDR3 region is CASSLSGGTPYEQYF. For the CDR3, the DNA is TGTGCCAGCAGTTTAAGTGGCGGCACTCCCTACGAGCAGTACTTC.

The chain combines TRBV13 with TRBJ1-3; possibly TRBD1 for D (5 bases). This CDR3 has 15 residues. Germline CDR1 reads PRHDT; CDR2 reads FYEKMQ (reference sequence). Trimming cost V 4 bases and J 1 base, with 11 bases left between them. The CDR3 region is CASSSGGSSGNTIYF. The CDR3 region has the DNA TGTGCCAGCAGCTCGGGGGGTTCGTCTGGAAACACCATATATTTT.

The J gene is TRBJ1-6, the V gene TRBV2; tentatively, D is TRBD1 (5 bases). The V gene lost 4 bases and the J gene lost 15 bases, with 16 bases spanning the gap. The CDR3 totals 13 residues. Germline CDR1 reads SNHLY; CDR2 reads FYNNEI. The CDR3 sequence is CASSGDQGLLLHF. The CDR3 DNA sequence: TGTGCCAGCAGTGGGGACCAGGGACTTCTCCTCCACTTT.

The rearrangement joins TRBV7-2 to TRBJ2-1; 8 bases are a match to TRBD2. This CDR3 is 15 amino acids long. V lost 5 bases and J lost 4; bases outside the gene matches: 7. In germline, CDR1 is SGHTA, CDR2 FQGNSA. CDR3 protein: CASSRERGPYNEQFF. CDR3 in DNA: TGTGCCAGCAGCCGTGAGCGGGGGCCTTACAATGAGCAGTTCTTC.

This clone occurred once. The chain couples TRBV2 to TRBJ1-4, with D perhaps matching TRBD1 (6 bases). V gave up 6 bases and J gave up 7 bases, with 18 bases separating them. The CDR3 runs 15 residues. Germline-derived CDR1 and CDR2 are SNHLY and FYNNEI. The CDR3 protein is CASSPGQSGAEKLFF. DNA for the CDR3: TGTGCCAGCAGCCCCGGACAGTCAGGGGCTGAAAAACTGTTTTTT.

The chain is built from TRBV2 and TRBJ2-7; tentative D call: TRBD1 (5 bases). The CDR3 contains 12 residues. The germline CDR1 and CDR2 sequences are SNHLY and FYNNEI. V was trimmed by 4 bases and J by 3 bases, leaving 7 bases between them. The CDR3 DNA is TGTGCCAGCAGTGTCCAGGGCTACGAGCAGTACTTC. Encoded protein: CASSVQGYEQYF. Supplemented by reference TRBV2 and TRBJ2-7, the full variable domain reads EPEVTQTPSHQVTQMGQEVILRCVPISNHLYFYWYRQILGQKVEFLVSFYNNEISEKSEIFDDQFSVERPDGSNFTLKIRSTKLEDSAMYFCASSVQGYEQYFGPGTRLTVT.

This clone turned up a few times. J is TRBJ2-7 and V is TRBV7-2, with 9 bases lining up with TRBD1. The CDR3 is 14 residues long. Per the germline V gene, CDR1 is SGHTA and CDR2 is FQGNSA. V gave up 3 bases and J gave up 5 bases; unmatched junction bases: 5. In DNA, the CDR3 is TGTGCCAGCAGCTTGCAGACAGGGGGTGACGAGCAGTACTTC. This gives the protein CASSLQTGGDEQYF.

There are a few counts of this clone. This rearrangement joins TRBV18 to TRBJ1-5; 8 bases are shared with TRBD1. The CDR3 length is 14 residues. Germline loops: CDR1 KGHSH, CDR2 LQKENI. V shed 6 bases and J 5 bases; nucleotides not matched to a gene: 6. This CDR3 is CASSKGQGDQPQHF. CDR3 bases: TGTGCCAGCTCGAAAGGACAGGGTGATCAGCCCCAGCATTTT.

This chain uses TRBV15 with TRBJ1-2; D perhaps matches TRBD1 (6 bases). CDR1 and CDR2 (germline): LNHNV, YYDKDF (reference sequence). Trimming stripped 4 bases from V and 6 bases from J, with 15 bases between. The CDR3 has 14 amino acids. CDR3 protein: CATSIRRGGNGYTF. The CDR3 coding sequence is TGTGCCACCAGCATCCGGCGGGGGGGCAATGGCTACACCTTC.

This clone showed up just once. The chain has TRBV5-6 and TRBJ1-6; D uncertain. Trimming took 1 base from V and 6 from J, leaving 8 bases between them. CDR1 and CDR2 from the germline V gene are SGHDT and YYEEEE. The CDR3 loop spans 14 amino acids. In nucleotides, the CDR3 is TGTGCCAGCAGCTTGCTACGGAGTAATTCACCCCTCCACTTT. Protein product: CASSLLRSNSPLHF.

The V and J genes are TRBV3-1 (or the pseudogene TRBV3-2) and TRBJ2-3; D possibly corresponds to TRBD1 (6 bases). The CDR3 covers 14 residues. V dropped 5 bases and J dropped 5 bases, with 14 bases sitting between them. Germline loops: CDR1 LGHDT, CDR2 YNNKEL (reference sequence). The CDR3 spells CASSIWGREDTQYF. CDR3 in DNA: TGTGCCAGCAGCATCTGGGGGCGAGAAGATACGCAGTATTTT.

This clone was detected once. The genes are TRBV11-2 and TRBJ2-7; TRBD1 might be the D (5 bases). Trimming shortened V by 4 bases and J by 0 bases, and 10 bases separated the two germline ends. From germline, CDR1 is SGHAT and CDR2 FQNNGV. The CDR3 is made up of 14 amino acids. CDR3 DNA sequence: TGTGCCAGCAGCTCAAGACAGAGCTCCTACGAGCAGTACTTC. It yields the protein CASSSRQSSYEQYF.

The genes are TRBV2 and TRBJ1-3, with a weak D call TRBD1 (5 bases). This CDR3 region has 18 residues. From germline, CDR1 is SNHLY and CDR2 FYNNEI. V dropped 7 bases and J dropped 0 bases, with 22 bases sitting between them. The CDR3 DNA is TGTGCCAGCAAGTCGTACCATGGGGGGACGAGCTCTGGAAACACCATATATTTT. This sequence encodes CASKSYHGGTSSGNTIYF.